The 20 T cell receptor beta chains below come from one sample, sequenced in a study of T cell repertoires in ileal Crohn's disease (dated by TCRdb to about 2019). The library relied on the immunoSEQ multiplex PCR assay. The clones in this table, taken by TCRdb from immuneACCESS, are in-frame only. Not every clone is retained; where verified, under half of the shortfall comes from an unresolved V gene, and the cause of the rest is unknown. The sample profile shows a few thousand clones; 95% of them were found once. The ten largest make up roughly 0.31% of the sample. Sequenced: ileal tissue. These receptors all stem from an adult with Crohn's disease.

This clone was detected only once. The CDR3 is CASSELTDSPLHF. CDR3 bases: TGCGCCAGCAGTGAACTTACCGATTCACCCCTCCACTTT. The gene calls are TRBV4-1 and TRBJ1-6; D is undetermined. CDR1 is MGHRA and CDR2 is YSYEKL in the germline V gene. Between the trimmed V and J ends, which lost 6 bases and 8 bases, there was a span of 11 bases. This CDR3 contains 13 residues.

The genes are TRBV5-4 and TRBJ2-2, with 8 nucleotides matching TRBD2. The germline V gene has CDR1 SGHNT and CDR2 YYREEE (reference sequence). The CDR3 length is 16 residues. V lost 3 bases, J lost 4 bases, and 8 bases stayed unmatched. As DNA, the CDR3 is TGTGCCAGCAGCTCCGGGGGGGGCGGCATCACCGGGGAGCTGTTTTTT. It specifies CASSSGGGGITGELFF. Combining the CDR3 with reference TRBV5-4 and TRBJ2-2 gives the whole variable domain ETGVTQSPTHLIKTRGQQVTLRCSSQSGHNTVSWYQQALGQGPQFIFQYYREEENGRGNFPPRFSGLQFPNYSSELNVNALELDDSALYLCASSSGGGGITGELFFGEGSRLTVL.

In its sample, this clone was seen once. This chain uses TRBV28 with TRBJ1-6; TRBD1 might be the D (5 bases). The CDR3 covers 13 residues. V was pared by 3 bases and J by 8 bases, with 8 bases between. Germline V lookup: CDR1 MDHEN, CDR2 SYDVKM. The CDR3 sequence: CASSLDIYSPLHF. CDR3 DNA sequence: TGTGCCAGCAGTTTGGACATTTATTCACCCCTCCACTTT.

This clone showed up just once. The chain is built from TRBV11-3 and TRBJ2-7; D is unclear. The CDR3 contains 12 residues. CDR1 is SGHNT and CDR2 is YENEEA in the germline V gene. The V gene lost 5 bases and the J gene lost 4 bases, with 9 bases spanning the gap. In DNA form, the CDR3 reads TGTGCCAGCAGCCAGGATTCGTACGAGCAGTACTTC. Its protein product is CASSQDSYEQYF.

Only one count was recorded for this clone. The rearrangement uses TRBV5-1 and TRBJ2-5; 10 positions agree with TRBD2. The J segment lost 2 bases and the V segment lost 3 bases, leaving 10 bases of the junction unmatched. The CDR3 is made up of 17 amino acids. Germline values: CDR1 SGHRS, CDR2 YFSETQ. The CDR3 spells CASSSSSPGLAQETQYF. In DNA form, the CDR3 reads TGCGCCAGCAGCTCCTCATCTCCGGGACTAGCGCAAGAGACCCAGTACTTC.

This clone was seen once. This is likely a read error, given that the CDR3 carries no conserved phenylalanine or tryptophan at its end. It is unclear where the CDR3 begins or ends on the DNA, so no DNA is shown, and the CDR3 is as TCRdb lists it. The V and J genes are TRBV5-1 and TRBJ1-4. The CDR3 length equals 10 residues, ends included. The germline V gene encodes CDR1 SGHRS and CDR2 YFSETQ. CDR3 protein: CASSLARYSL.

The chain employs TRBV18 and TRBJ1-4; D possibly corresponds to TRBD1 (5 bases). CDR3 size: 14 residues. Per the germline V gene, CDR1 is KGHSH and CDR2 is LQKENI. Trimming took off 3 bases at V and 4 bases at J, with 9 bases between the two ends. CDR3 DNA: TGTGCCAGCTCACCCCAGGGATTTAATGAAAAACTGTTTTTT. Translation: CASSPQGFNEKLFF.

This sequence joins TRBV6-5 and TRBJ1-2; D is unresolved. CDR3 length: 12 amino acids. The germline gives CDR1 MNHEY, CDR2 SVGAGI. The V gene lost 5 bases and the J gene lost 8 bases, with 12 bases spanning the gap. The CDR3 DNA is TGTGCCAGCAGTGGCCCGGGTTTCGGCTACACCTTC. As protein: CASSGPGFGYTF.

This clone has more than one count but fewer than ten. The rearrangement uses TRBV6-5 and TRBJ1-6, with TRBD1 identical over 7 bases. J lost 12 bases, V lost 5 bases, and 1 base had no gene match. Germline V gene data show CDR1 as MNHEY and CDR2 as SVGAGI. This CDR3 is built from 11 residues. CDR3 DNA: TGTGCCAGCAGTCAGGGGGGACCCCTCCACTTT. This translates into CASSQGGPLHF.

The rearrangement uses TRBV29-1 and TRBJ2-5; 9 nucleotides align to TRBD1. CDR1 is SQVTM and CDR2 is ANQGSEA in the germline V gene. This CDR3 comprises 12 residues. Trimming cost V 4 bases and J 4 bases; bases outside gene matches: 1. This chain's CDR3 is CSVGTGVETQYF. The CDR3 region has the DNA TGCAGCGTTGGGACAGGGGTAGAGACCCAGTACTTC. The entire variable domain, with the rest obtained from reference TRBV29-1 and TRBJ2-5, is as follows: SAVISQKPSRDICQRGTSLTIQCQVDSQVTMMFWYRQQPGQSLTLIATANQGSEATYESGFVIDKFPISRPNLTFSTLTVSNMSPEDSSIYLCSVGTGVETQYFGPGTRLLVL.

This rearrangement joins TRBV28 to TRBJ1-5, with D possibly being TRBD1 (5 bases). V was clipped by 7 bases and J by 10 bases, with 17 bases between them. This CDR3 comprises 13 residues. Germline V gene sequence: CDR1 MDHEN, CDR2 SYDVKM. CDR3: CASISSQDEPQHF. For the CDR3, the DNA is TGTGCCAGCATCTCGTCACAGGACGAACCCCAGCATTTT.

The rearrangement links TRBV28 to TRBJ1-4; D is uncertain. The germline V gene has CDR1 MDHEN and CDR2 SYDVKM. This CDR3 contains 16 residues. V was clipped by 6 bases and J by 5 bases, with 19 bases between them. CDR3 in amino acids: CASSPPTTRRNEKLFF. The CDR3 nucleotides are TGTGCCAGCAGCCCACCCACGACAAGACGAAATGAAAAACTGTTTTTT.

The chain combines TRBV19 with TRBJ1-2; D gene ambiguous. V was shortened by 4 bases and J by 7 bases, with 10 bases between the two germline ends. Germline CDR1 LNHDA, CDR2 SQIVND (reference sequence). This CDR3 is built from 12 residues. This chain's CDR3 is CASSTSSVGYTF. In DNA, the CDR3 is TGTGCCAGTAGTACCTCCTCGGTTGGCTACACCTTC.

This chain's CDR3 is CASSSQGSSYNSPLHF. The CDR3 DNA is TGTGCCAGCAGCTCCCAGGGGAGCTCCTATAATTCACCCCTCCACTTT. The V call is TRBV7-2, the J call TRBJ1-6; D may be TRBD1 (6 bases). The CDR3 is made up of 16 amino acids. With 4 bases removed from V and 0 bases from J, the gap between germline ends came to 10 bases. The germline gives CDR1 SGHTA, CDR2 FQGNSA.

The chain joins TRBV30 to TRBJ1-4; D not resolved. This CDR3 comprises 16 residues. The V end was cut by 2 bases, the J end by 2 bases, with 15 bases between. The germline V gene has CDR1 GTSNPN and CDR2 SVGIG (reference sequence). The CDR3 nucleotides are TGTGCCTGGAGTCTCTCTTTAAAAGAGACTAATGAAAAACTGTTTTTT. Translation gives CAWSLSLKETNEKLFF.

The chain has TRBV10-1 and TRBJ2-7, with a weak D call TRBD1 (6 bases). Germline V gene sequence: CDR1 WNHNN, CDR2 SYGVQD (reference sequence). V dropped 9 bases and J dropped 0 bases, with 12 bases sitting between them. This CDR3 is 13 amino acids long. In nucleotides, the CDR3 is TGCGCCAGAAAAACAGGGTTCTCCTACGAGCAGTACGTC. Translating it yields CARKTGFSYEQYV.

This clone has just one count. The V and J genes are TRBV28 and TRBJ2-2, with D possibly being TRBD1 (6 bases). The germline CDR1 and CDR2 sequences are MDHEN and SYDVKM. V lost 7 bases, J lost 6 bases, and 15 bases lay in between. The CDR3 has 14 amino acids. The CDR3 loop is CASTRTGSPGELFF. CDR3 DNA: TGTGCCAGCACTCGTACAGGGTCCCCCGGGGAGCTGTTTTTT.

The chain uses TRBV27 and TRBJ1-6; D perhaps matches TRBD1 (5 bases). Trimming removed 5 bases from V and 0 bases from J, with 11 bases in between. The CDR3 is made up of 16 amino acids. Germline V gene sequence: CDR1 MNHEY, CDR2 SMNVEV (reference sequence). The CDR3 spells CASSGGASSYNSPLHF. The CDR3 nucleotides are TGTGCCAGCAGTGGAGGGGCCAGCTCCTATAATTCACCCCTCCACTTT.

This sequence joins TRBV4-3 and TRBJ1-1, with a weak D call TRBD1 (5 bases). V was pared by 1 base and J by 6 bases, with 21 bases between. Germline values: CDR1 LGHNA, CDR2 YSLEER. The CDR3 sequence is 17 residues long. The CDR3 loop is CASSQGGGLIRSPEAFF. DNA for the CDR3: TGCGCCAGCAGCCAAGGGGGGGGGTTGATAAGGAGTCCTGAAGCTTTCTTT.

V gene TRBV29-1 combines with J gene TRBJ1-2; TRBD1 might be the D (5 bases). Germline-derived CDR1 and CDR2 are SQVTM and ANQGSEA. The V gene lost 5 bases and the J gene lost 3 bases, with 19 bases spanning the gap. This CDR3 is 15 amino acids long. The DNA of the CDR3 is TGCAGCGTTCCACACCCTCGGGGGGAGGACTATGGCTACACCTTC. This encodes CSVPHPRGEDYGYTF.